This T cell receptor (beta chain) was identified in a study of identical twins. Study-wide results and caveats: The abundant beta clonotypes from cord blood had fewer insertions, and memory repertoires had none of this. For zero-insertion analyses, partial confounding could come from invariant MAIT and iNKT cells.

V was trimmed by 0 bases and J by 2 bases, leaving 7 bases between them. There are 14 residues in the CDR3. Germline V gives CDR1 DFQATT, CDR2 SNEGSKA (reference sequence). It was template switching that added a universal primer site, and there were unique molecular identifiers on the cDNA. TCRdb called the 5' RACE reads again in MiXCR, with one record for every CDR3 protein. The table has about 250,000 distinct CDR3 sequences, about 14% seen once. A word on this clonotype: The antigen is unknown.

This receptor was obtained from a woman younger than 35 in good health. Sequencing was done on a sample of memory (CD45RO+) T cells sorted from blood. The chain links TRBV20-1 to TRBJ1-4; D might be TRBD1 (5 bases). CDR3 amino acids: CSARDRVTNEKLFF. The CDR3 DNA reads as TGCAGTGCTAGAGACAGGGTGACTAATGAAAAACTGTTTTTT.